These T cell receptor beta chains were read from a single sample in a study of blood T cell repertoires in COVID-19. Generated by immunoSEQ multiplex PCR, the TCRdb table keeps only in-frame clones and is missing some. Of 9,500 to 15,000 clones listed, 82% are singletons. Sequenced: peripheral blood. These receptors were taken from a human donor in a cohort sampled during active COVID-19. Each CDR3 is given without its conserved first and last residue. The D gene is left open where the match is weak.

V gene,D gene,CDR3 protein
TRBV6-5,-,ASGGGLANEKLF
TRBV7-8,TRBD1,ASSLVADRGETQY
TRBV7-2,TRBD2,ASSSASGGGTDTQY
TRBV20-1,-,SASLSGDYGYT
TRBV5-1,TRBD2,ASSLAGGLNNEQF
TRBV2,-,ASTPERGGYT
TRBV6-6,TRBD1,ASSYSTLTGELDT
TRBV5-1,-,ASSQRGRSSYNEQF
TRBV2,-,ASTGGLAETQY
TRBV2,TRBD1,ASLDRGDYGYT
TRBV7-2,-,ASSLRGFAETQY
TRBV6-5,TRBD1,ASSYSDRGHYNEQF
TRBV29-1,-,SVIVGAGLSYEQY
TRBV11-2,-,ASSPTTRRGEQF
TRBV19,-,ASKRQADSNQPQH
TRBV5-4,TRBD1,ASSPTGGEETQY
TRBV9,-,ASSPSQGNQPQH
TRBV2,TRBD1,ASKRTGAGELF
TRBV30,TRBD2,AVSGGGYEQY
TRBV10-3,-,AISAIRARSTDTQY
TRBV18,TRBD1,ASSRTGGDGYT
TRBV6-1,TRBD1,ASSEGQGVEKLF
TRBV10-3,-,AISSGSLSEQY
TRBV6-5,-,ASRVQGGGSYEQY
TRBV5-5,-,ASSLVRGFNQPQH
TRBV5-1,TRBD2,ASSLMSGANGELF
TRBV28,TRBD1,ASRIDRVGTGELF
TRBV29-1,-,SVGLMDSTGELF
TRBV7-2,TRBD2,ASGRTSGGNEQF
TRBV5-1,TRBD2,ASSLGTSRNTGELF
TRBV19,TRBD1,ASSLQGLETQY
TRBV5-4,-,ASSFGVPGHYEQY